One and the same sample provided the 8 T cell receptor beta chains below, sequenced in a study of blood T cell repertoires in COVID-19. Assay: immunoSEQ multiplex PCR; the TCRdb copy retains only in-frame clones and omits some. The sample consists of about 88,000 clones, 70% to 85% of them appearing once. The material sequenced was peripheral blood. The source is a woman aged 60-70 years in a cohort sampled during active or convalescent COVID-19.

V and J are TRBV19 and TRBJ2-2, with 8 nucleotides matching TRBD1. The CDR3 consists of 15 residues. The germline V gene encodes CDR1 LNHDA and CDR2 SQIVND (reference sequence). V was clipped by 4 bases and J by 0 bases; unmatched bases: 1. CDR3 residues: CASSTTGANTGELFF. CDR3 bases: TGTGCCAGTAGTACGACAGGGGCGAACACCGGGGAGCTGTTTTTT.

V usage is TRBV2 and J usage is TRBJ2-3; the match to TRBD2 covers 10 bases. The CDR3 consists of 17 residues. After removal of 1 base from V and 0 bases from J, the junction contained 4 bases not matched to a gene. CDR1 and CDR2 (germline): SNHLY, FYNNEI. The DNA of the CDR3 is TGTGCCAGCAGTGAAGGGGTACTAGCGGGGAGCACAGATACGCAGTATTTT. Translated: CASSEGVLAGSTDTQYF. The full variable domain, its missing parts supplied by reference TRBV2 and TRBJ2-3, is EPEVTQTPSHQVTQMGQEVILRCVPISNHLYFYWYRQILGQKVEFLVSFYNNEISEKSEIFDDQFSVERPDGSNFTLKIRSTKLEDSAMYFCASSEGVLAGSTDTQYFGPGTRLTVL.

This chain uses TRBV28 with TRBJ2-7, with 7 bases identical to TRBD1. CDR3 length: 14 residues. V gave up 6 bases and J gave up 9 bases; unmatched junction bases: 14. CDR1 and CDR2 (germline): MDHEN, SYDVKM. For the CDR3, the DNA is TGTGCCAGCAGCCCCGGGACAGAACCTACGAGGCAGTACTTC. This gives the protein CASSPGTEPTRQYF.

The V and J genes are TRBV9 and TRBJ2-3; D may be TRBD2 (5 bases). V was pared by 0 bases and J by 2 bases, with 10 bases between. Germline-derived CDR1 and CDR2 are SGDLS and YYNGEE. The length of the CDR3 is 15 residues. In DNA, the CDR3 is TGTGCCAGCAGCGTAGGAGGGCGATCCACAGATACGCAGTATTTT. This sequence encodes CASSVGGRSTDTQYF.

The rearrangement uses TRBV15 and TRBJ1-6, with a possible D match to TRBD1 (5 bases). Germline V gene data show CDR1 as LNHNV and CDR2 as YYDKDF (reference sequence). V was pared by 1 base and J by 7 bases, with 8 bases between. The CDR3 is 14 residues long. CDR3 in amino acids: CATSRASGNSPLHF. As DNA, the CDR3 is TGTGCCACCAGCAGAGCTTCAGGGAATTCACCCCTCCACTTT.

This chain's CDR3 is CASSLEGLFYEQYF. CDR3 DNA: TGTGCCAGCAGCTTGGAGGGACTTTTCTACGAGCAGTACTTC. The V and J genes are TRBV5-4 and TRBJ2-7; a weak D match, TRBD2 (6 bases). Germline V gene data show CDR1 as SGHNT and CDR2 as YYREEE (reference sequence). V lost 0 bases, J lost 3 bases, and 10 bases lay in between. The CDR3 covers 14 residues.

The DNA of the CDR3 is TGTGCCAGCAGCCAACCTCTTACTAGCGGGGTTGGAGAGACCCAGTACTTC. Translation: CASSQPLTSGVGETQYF. The V gene is TRBV3-1 (or the pseudogene TRBV3-2), the J gene TRBJ2-5; TRBD2 matches at 10 bases. Germline V lookup: CDR1 LGHDT, CDR2 YNNKEL (reference sequence). CDR3 length: 17 amino acids. V trimming: 2 bases; J trimming: 4 bases; junction bases outside the gene matches: 10.

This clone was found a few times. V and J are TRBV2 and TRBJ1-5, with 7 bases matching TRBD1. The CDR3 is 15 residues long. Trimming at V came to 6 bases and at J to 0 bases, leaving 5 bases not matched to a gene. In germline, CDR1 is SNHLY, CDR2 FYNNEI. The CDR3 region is CASRQQGYSNQPQHF. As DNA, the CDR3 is TGTGCCAGCAGACAACAGGGGTATAGCAATCAGCCCCAGCATTTT. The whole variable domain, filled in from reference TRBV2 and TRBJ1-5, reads EPEVTQTPSHQVTQMGQEVILRCVPISNHLYFYWYRQILGQKVEFLVSFYNNEISEKSEIFDDQFSVERPDGSNFTLKIRSTKLEDSAMYFCASRQQGYSNQPQHFGDGTRLSIL.